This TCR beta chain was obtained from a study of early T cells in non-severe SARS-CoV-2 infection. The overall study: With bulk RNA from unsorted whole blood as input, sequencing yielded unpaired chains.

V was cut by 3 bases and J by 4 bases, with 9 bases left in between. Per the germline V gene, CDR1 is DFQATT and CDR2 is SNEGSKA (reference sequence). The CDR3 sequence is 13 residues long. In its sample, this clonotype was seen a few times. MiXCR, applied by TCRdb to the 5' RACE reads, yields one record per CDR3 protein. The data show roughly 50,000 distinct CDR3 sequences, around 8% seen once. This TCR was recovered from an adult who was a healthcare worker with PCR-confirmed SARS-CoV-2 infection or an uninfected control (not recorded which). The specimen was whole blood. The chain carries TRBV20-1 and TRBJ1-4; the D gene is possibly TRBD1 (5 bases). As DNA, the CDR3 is TGCAGTGCTAGCCGACAGAATAATGAAAAACTGTTTTTT. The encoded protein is CSASRQNNEKLFF.